A selection of T cell receptor beta chains follows, all from one sample in a study of T cell responses to AZD1222 COVID-19 vaccine. The repertoire was sequenced with immunoSEQ multiplex PCR; TCRdb's copy has only in-frame clones and lacks some. The sample records around 130,000 clones, approximately 90% being singletons. The input for sequencing was peripheral blood, taken on day 0 of AZD1222 vaccination. The receptors derive from an adult in good health. Each CDR3 is given with its conserved first and last residue. Each record gives: CDR3 length, V gene, D gene, J gene, CDR3 protein. D genes are given only for firm matches.

14	TRBV6-5	.	TRBJ1-1	CASSSDLRGSEAFF
11	TRBV29-1	.	TRBJ1-2	CSVVSHYGYTF
15	TRBV28	.	TRBJ2-7	CASSTGGDWSYEQYF
11	TRBV30	.	TRBJ2-7	CAWSARSVQYF
16	TRBV5-1	.	TRBJ2-5	CASSLVGLGTQETQYF
15	TRBV19	.	TRBJ1-6	CASSIASSYNSPLHF
16	TRBV5-4	.	TRBJ2-1	CASSRNRELRGNEQFF
15	TRBV4-3	TRBD1	TRBJ1-6	CASSSDRGVGSPLHF
14	TRBV9	TRBD1	TRBJ1-2	CASSNYDRGNGYTF
18	TRBV10-3	TRBD2	TRBJ2-7	CAISATILTSGDSYEQYF
13	TRBV28	.	TRBJ2-3	CASSFPLTDTQYF
15	TRBV5-1	.	TRBJ1-6	CASSPRDQGDSPLHF
12	TRBV11-2	.	TRBJ1-1	CASSSRGVEAFF
14	TRBV7-2	TRBD1	TRBJ1-5	CASSGQGARQPQHF
13	TRBV7-3	.	TRBJ1-1	CASSFVPLDEAFF
13	TRBV12-3/TRBV12-4	.	TRBJ1-5	CASKGTLNQPQHF
13	TRBV6-5	.	TRBJ1-6	CASSYGEESPLHF
12	TRBV7-9	.	TRBJ1-5	CASSYADQPQHF
19	TRBV7-2	TRBD2	TRBJ2-5	CASSLVPTTSGGAGETQYF
17	TRBV5-1	.	TRBJ1-6	CASSLDGGSSYNSPLHF
19	TRBV7-3	TRBD1	TRBJ2-5	CASSLGMGLTGGEKETQYF
12	TRBV6-5	.	TRBJ2-7	CASARVAYEQYF
14	TRBV7-9	TRBD2	TRBJ2-1	CASSFLAGGPEQFF
15	TRBV5-8	TRBD1	TRBJ2-7	CASSLLGQGVSEQYF
14	TRBV28	.	TRBJ1-1	CASSFRNRGTEAFF
16	TRBV9	TRBD2	TRBJ2-1	CASSVGLAGPSNEQFF
12	TRBV30	.	TRBJ2-3	CAWSVVGATQYF
13	TRBV12-3/TRBV12-4	.	TRBJ1-4	CASSFLQSEKLFF
14	TRBV10-3	.	TRBJ1-1	CAISAEHMNTEAFF
13	TRBV10-3	.	TRBJ1-1	CAISEQGNTEAFF
15	TRBV27	.	TRBJ2-3	CASGRRGGVADTQYF
18	TRBV2	TRBD2	TRBJ2-5	CASSDGVTSGVYQETQYF
12	TRBV5-1	.	TRBJ1-1	CASSYPDAEAFF
14	TRBV3-1/TRBV3-2	.	TRBJ1-1	CASRAGERDTEAFF
13	TRBV3-1/TRBV3-2	.	TRBJ1-1	CASSQGRNTEAFF
14	TRBV7-2	TRBD1	TRBJ1-2	CASSSGQTDYGYTF
13	TRBV27	TRBD1	TRBJ1-5	CASSDRVTQPQHF
12	TRBV5-5	.	TRBJ1-2	CASGRQNYGYTF
11	TRBV30	.	TRBJ2-7	CAWSRNAEQYF
15	TRBV2	.	TRBJ2-7	CASQISARLSYEQYF
13	TRBV3-1/TRBV3-2	.	TRBJ1-5	CASSPVQGQPQHF
15	TRBV7-3	.	TRBJ1-1	CASSVLQGADTEAFF
14	TRBV10-3	.	TRBJ2-1	CAISESVSVHEQFF
14	TRBV29-1	.	TRBJ1-2	CSVDVASSDYGYTF
15	TRBV5-1	.	TRBJ2-7	CASSPPGRQSYEQYF